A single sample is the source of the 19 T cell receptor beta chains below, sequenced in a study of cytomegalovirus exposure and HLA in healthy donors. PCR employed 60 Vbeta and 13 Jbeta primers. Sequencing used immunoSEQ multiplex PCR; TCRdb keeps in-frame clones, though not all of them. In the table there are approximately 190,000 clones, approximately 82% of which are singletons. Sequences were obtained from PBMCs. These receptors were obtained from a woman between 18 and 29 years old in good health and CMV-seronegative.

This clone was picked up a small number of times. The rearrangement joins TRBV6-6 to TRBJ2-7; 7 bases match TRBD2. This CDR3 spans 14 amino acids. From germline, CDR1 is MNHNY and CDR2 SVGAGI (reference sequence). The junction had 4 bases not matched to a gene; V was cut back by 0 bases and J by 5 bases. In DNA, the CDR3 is TGTGCCAGCAGTTACTCTGGGCGGGGGAACGAGCAGTACGTC. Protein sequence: CASSYSGRGNEQYV.

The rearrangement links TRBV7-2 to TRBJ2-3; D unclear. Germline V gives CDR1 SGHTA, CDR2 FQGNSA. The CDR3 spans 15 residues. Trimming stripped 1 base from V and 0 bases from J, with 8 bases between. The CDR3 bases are TGTGCCAGCAGCTTAGAAGCGTCTAGCACAGATACGCAGTATTTT. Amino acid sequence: CASSLEASSTDTQYF.

CDR3 region: CASSPGQATDTQYF. CDR3 in DNA: TGTGCCAGCAGCCCGGGACAGGCCACAGATACGCAGTATTTT. This sequence joins TRBV5-4 and TRBJ2-3; TRBD1 aligns across 8 bases. The V segment lost 4 bases and the J segment 2 bases; nucleotides outside the gene matches: 3. Germline V gene data show CDR1 as SGHNT and CDR2 as YYREEE (reference sequence). This CDR3 is built from 14 residues.

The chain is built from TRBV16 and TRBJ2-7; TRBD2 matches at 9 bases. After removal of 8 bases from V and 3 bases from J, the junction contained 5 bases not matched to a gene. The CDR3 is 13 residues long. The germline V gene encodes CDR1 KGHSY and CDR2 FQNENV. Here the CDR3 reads CASRGSGSYEQYV. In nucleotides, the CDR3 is TGTGCCAGCCGGGGTAGCGGGAGCTACGAGCAGTACGTC.

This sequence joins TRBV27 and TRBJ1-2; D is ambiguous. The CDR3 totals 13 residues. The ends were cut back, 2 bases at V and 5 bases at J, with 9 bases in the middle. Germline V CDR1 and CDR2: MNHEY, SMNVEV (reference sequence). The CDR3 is CASSLSQEYGYTF. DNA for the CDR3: TGTGCCAGCAGTTTAAGCCAGGAATATGGCTACACCTTC.

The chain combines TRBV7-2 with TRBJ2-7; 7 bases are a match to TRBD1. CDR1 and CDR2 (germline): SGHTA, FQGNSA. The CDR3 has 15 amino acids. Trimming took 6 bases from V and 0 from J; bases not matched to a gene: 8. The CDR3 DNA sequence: TGTGCCAGCAGAAGGGGGACAGAGAGCTCCTACGAGCAGTACTTC. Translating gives CASRRGTESSYEQYF. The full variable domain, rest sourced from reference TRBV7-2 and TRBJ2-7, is GAGVSQSPSNKVTEKGKDVELRCDPISGHTALYWYRQSLGQGLEFLIYFQGNSAPDKSGLPSDRFSAERTGGSVSTLTIQRTQQEDSAVYLCASRRGTESSYEQYFGPGTRLTVT.

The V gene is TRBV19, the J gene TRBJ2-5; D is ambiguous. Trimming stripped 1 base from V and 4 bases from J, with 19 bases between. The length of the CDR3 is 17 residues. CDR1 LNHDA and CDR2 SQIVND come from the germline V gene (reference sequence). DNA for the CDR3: TGTGCCAGTAGTATAGGGTTGTCTAGACTCCTCCCAGAGACCCAGTACTTC. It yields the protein CASSIGLSRLLPETQYF.

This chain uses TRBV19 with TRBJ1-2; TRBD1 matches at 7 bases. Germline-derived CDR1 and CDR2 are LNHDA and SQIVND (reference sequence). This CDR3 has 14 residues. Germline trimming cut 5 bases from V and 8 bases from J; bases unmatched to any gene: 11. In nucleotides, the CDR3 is TGTGCCAGTAGTCAGGGACAGAGCTTCCACGGCTACACCTTC. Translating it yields CASSQGQSFHGYTF.

The CDR3 nucleotides read TGTGCCACCAGCAGAGATCGGAGGGCAGGGCTGGAAAAACTGTTTTTT. Its protein is CATSRDRRAGLEKLFF. This chain joins TRBV15 and TRBJ1-4; D is perhaps TRBD1 (5 bases). The germline V and J ends were trimmed by 0 bases and 8 bases, with 16 bases remaining between them. Per germline, CDR1 LNHNV and CDR2 YYDKDF (reference sequence). The CDR3 runs 16 residues. The whole variable domain, remainder taken from reference TRBV15 and TRBJ1-4, is DAMVIQNPRYQVTQFGKPVTLSCSQTLNHNVMYWYQQKSSQAPKLLFHYYDKDFNNEADTPDNFQSRRPNTSFCFLDIRSPGLGDTAMYLCATSRDRRAGLEKLFFGSGTQLSVL.

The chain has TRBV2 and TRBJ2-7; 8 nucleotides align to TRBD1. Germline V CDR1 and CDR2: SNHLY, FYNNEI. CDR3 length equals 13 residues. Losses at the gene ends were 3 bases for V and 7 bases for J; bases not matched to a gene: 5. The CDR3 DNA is TGTGCCAGCAGTGACCAGGGGGCGGGTGAGCAGTACGTC. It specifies CASSDQGAGEQYV.

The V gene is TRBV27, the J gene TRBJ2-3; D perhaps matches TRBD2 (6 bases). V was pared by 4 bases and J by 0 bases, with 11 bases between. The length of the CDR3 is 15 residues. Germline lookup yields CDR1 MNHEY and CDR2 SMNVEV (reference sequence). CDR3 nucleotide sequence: TGTGCCAGCAGTTCCTACGGGGGTAGCACAGATACGCAGTATTTT. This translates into CASSSYGGSTDTQYF.

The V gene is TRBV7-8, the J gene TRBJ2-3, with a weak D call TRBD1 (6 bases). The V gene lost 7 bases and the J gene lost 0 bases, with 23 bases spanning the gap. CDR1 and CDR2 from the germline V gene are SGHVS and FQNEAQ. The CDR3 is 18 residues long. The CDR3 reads CASTFSEGGQISTDTQYF. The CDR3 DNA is TGTGCCAGCACCTTCTCCGAGGGTGGACAGATTAGCACAGATACGCAGTATTTT.

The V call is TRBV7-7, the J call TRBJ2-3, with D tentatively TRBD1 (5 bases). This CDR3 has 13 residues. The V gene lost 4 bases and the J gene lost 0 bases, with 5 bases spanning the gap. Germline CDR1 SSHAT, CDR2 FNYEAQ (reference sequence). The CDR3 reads CASSSGSTDTQYF. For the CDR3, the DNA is TGTGCCAGCAGCTCAGGGAGCACAGATACGCAGTATTTT.

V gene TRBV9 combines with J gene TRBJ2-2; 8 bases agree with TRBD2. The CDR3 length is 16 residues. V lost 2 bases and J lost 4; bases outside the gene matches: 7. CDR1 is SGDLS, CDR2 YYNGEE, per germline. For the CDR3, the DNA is TGTGCCAGCAGCGTTTTTAGCGGGATGGTCACCGGGGAGCTGTTTTTT. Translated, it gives CASSVFSGMVTGELFF.

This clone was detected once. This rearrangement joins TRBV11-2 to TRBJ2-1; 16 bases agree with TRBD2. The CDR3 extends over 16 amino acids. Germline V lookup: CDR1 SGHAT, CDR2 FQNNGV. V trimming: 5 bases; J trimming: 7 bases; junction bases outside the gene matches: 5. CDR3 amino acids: CASSQWGLAGGNEQFF. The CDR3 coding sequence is TGTGCCAGCAGCCAGTGGGGACTAGCGGGAGGGAATGAGCAGTTCTTC.

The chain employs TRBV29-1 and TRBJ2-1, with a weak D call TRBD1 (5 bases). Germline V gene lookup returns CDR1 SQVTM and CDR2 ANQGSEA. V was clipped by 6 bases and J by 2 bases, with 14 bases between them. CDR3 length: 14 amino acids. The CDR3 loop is CSVVTAMAYNEQFF. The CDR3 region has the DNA TGCAGCGTGGTGACAGCTATGGCCTACAATGAGCAGTTCTTC.

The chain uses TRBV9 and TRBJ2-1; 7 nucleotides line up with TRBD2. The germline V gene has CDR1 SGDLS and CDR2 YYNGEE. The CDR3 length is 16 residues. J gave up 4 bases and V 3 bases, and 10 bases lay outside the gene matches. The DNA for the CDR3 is TGTGCCAGCAGCGCTACTCTAGCGGCCGGGTACAATGAGCAGTTCTTC. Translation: CASSATLAAGYNEQFF. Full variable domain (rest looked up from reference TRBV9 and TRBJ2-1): DSGVTQTPKHLITATGQRVTLRCSPRSGDLSVYWYQQSLDQGLQFLIQYYNGEERAKGNILERFSAQQFPDLHSELNLSSLELGDSALYFCASSATLAAGYNEQFFGPGTRLTVL.

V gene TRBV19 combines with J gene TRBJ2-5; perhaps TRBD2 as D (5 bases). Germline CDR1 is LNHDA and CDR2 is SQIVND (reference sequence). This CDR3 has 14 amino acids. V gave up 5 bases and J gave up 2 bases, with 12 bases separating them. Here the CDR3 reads CASSGSSEQETQYF. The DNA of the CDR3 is TGTGCCAGTAGTGGGAGTTCGGAACAAGAGACCCAGTACTTC. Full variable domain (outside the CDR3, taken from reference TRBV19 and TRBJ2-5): DGGITQSPKYLFRKEGQNVTLSCEQNLNHDAMYWYRQDPGQGLRLIYYSQIVNDFQKGDIAEGYSVSREKKESFPLTVTSAQKNPTAFYLCASSGSSEQETQYFGPGTRLLVL.

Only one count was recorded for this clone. Here the CDR3 reads CASSLGLSTDTQYF. The DNA of the CDR3 is TGTGCCAGCAGCTTAGGACTCAGCACAGATACGCAGTATTTT. This chain joins TRBV7-9 and TRBJ2-3; D is unclear. The V and J ends lost 1 base and 0 bases respectively, with 5 bases between them. The length of the CDR3 is 14 residues. Germline V gene sequence: CDR1 SEHNR, CDR2 FQNEAQ (reference sequence).